This T cell receptor (beta chain) was sequenced during a study of spatial heterogeneity in lung cancer. Looking at the study overall: In cases with available follow-up PBMC samples, these were sequenced at a median of approximately two years after resection. Broader study findings: Ubiquitous expanded tumor TCRs were observed in blood more at resection than follow-up.

This clonotype occurred once. Its antigen is as yet unknown. The time point was: blood at routine non-recurrence follow-up after resection. The study sequenced unsorted whole RNA from tumor, nontumor lung or frozen PBMC. TCRdb re-called the 5' RACE reads through MiXCR, storing one row per CDR3 protein. The table records about 120,000 distinct CDR3 sequences, more than 9% of them present only once. The CDR3 is 15 amino acids. V lost 5 bases, J lost 0 bases, and 11 bases lay in between. The input for sequencing was PBMCs, taken at follow-up. This sequence joins TRBV12-3 or TRBV12-4 and TRBJ1-3, with D unclear. The TCR was taken from a male donor with early-stage non-small cell lung cancer. Here the CDR3 DNA reads TGTGCCAGCAGTACGGGCCTTTACTCTGGAAACACCATATATTTT. Translating gives CASSTGLYSGNTIYF.